The source of this T cell receptor (beta chain) is a study of cytomegalovirus exposure and HLA in healthy donors. With 60 Vbeta and 13 Jbeta primers, the PCR was carried out. Produced via immunoSEQ multiplex PCR; TCRdb's table is partial and in-frame only. The table lists about 140,000 clones, just under 85% of them singletons. The study sampled nominally healthy donors, though unrecorded immune exposures were likely. Germline-derived CDR1 and CDR2 are SEHNR and FQNEAQ (reference sequence). The CDR3 covers 17 residues. Trimming cost V 3 bases and J 8 bases, with 23 bases left between them. The TCR comes from a young man in good health and CMV-seropositive. Sequenced sample: PBMCs. The chain has TRBV7-9 and TRBJ2-1, with D maybe TRBD2 (6 bases). The CDR3 loop reads CASSFPGEALPGDEQFF. As DNA, the CDR3 is TGTGCCAGCAGCTTCCCCGGGGAGGCCCTGCCCGGGGATGAGCAGTTCTTC.